The 8 T cell receptor beta chains listed next were all sequenced from one sample in a study of blood T cell repertoires in COVID-19. The data were produced by immunoSEQ multiplex PCR, yet TCRdb's version contains in-frame clones alone and is incomplete. The sample lists a few hundred thousand clones; just over 85% were seen once. Sequenced sample: PBMCs or T cells enriched from blood (not recorded which). Source of these receptors: a woman younger than 35 who had recovered from COVID-19.

The chain carries TRBV5-1 and TRBJ1-1; the D gene is possibly TRBD1 (5 bases). The CDR3 totals 15 residues. V was clipped by 1 base and J by 1 base, with 11 bases between them. The germline CDR1 and CDR2 sequences are SGHRS and YFSETQ. In DNA, the CDR3 is TGCGCCAGCAGCTTGCAAGACAGAAAGAACACTGAAGCTTTCTTT. Its protein product is CASSLQDRKNTEAFF. The full variable domain, rest sourced from reference TRBV5-1 and TRBJ1-1, is KAGVTQTPRYLIKTRGQQVTLSCSPISGHRSVSWYQQTPGQGLQFLFEYFSETQRNKGNFPGRFSGRQFSNSRSEMNVSTLELGDSALYLCASSLQDRKNTEAFFGQGTRLTVV.

The CDR3 bases are TGTGCCAGCAGACCACAGGGGGTCTTAAAAGCCTACGAGCAGTACTTC. Its protein is CASRPQGVLKAYEQYF. J is TRBJ2-7 and V is TRBV28; 8 bases line up with TRBD1. The V gene end was trimmed by 6 bases and the J gene end by 2 bases; junction bases not matched to a gene: 12. The CDR3 is 16 amino acids. Germline lookup yields CDR1 MDHEN and CDR2 SYDVKM.

The chain joins TRBV5-8 to TRBJ2-7; 9 nucleotides agree with TRBD1. CDR3 length: 14 amino acids. The V and J ends lost 3 bases and 2 bases, in that order; junction bases with no gene match: 3. The germline CDR1 and CDR2 sequences are SGHTS and YDEGEE. The CDR3 sequence: CASSSGTGTYEQYF. The CDR3 coding sequence is TGTGCCAGCAGCTCCGGGACAGGGACCTACGAGCAGTACTTC.

This clone was seen a single time. The chain carries TRBV6-5 and TRBJ1-2; 8 nucleotides align to TRBD1. The trim removed 8 bases at V and 6 bases at J, leaving 8 bases unmatched. The CDR3 has 13 amino acids. The germline CDR1 and CDR2 sequences are MNHEY and SVGAGI. CDR3 loop: CASPGTGGNGYTF. CDR3 nucleotide sequence: TGTGCCAGCCCTGGGACAGGCGGGAATGGCTACACCTTC.

This clone was observed a single time. Other DNA sequences within the sample encode an identical CDR3. The CDR3, as DNA: TGTGCCAGCAGTTTCTCTAGCACAGATACGCAGTATTTT. This gives the protein CASSFSSTDTQYF. The genes are TRBV28 and TRBJ2-3; D is unresolved. The germline V gene has CDR1 MDHEN and CDR2 SYDVKM. The V and J ends lost 3 bases and 0 bases respectively, with 4 bases between them. The CDR3 loop spans 13 amino acids.

This chain joins TRBV14 and TRBJ1-2; D is possibly TRBD1 (5 bases). This CDR3 comprises 17 residues. Germline lookup yields CDR1 SGHDN and CDR2 FVKESK. V gave up 0 bases and J gave up 8 bases, with 22 bases separating them. As DNA, the CDR3 is TGTGCCAGCAGCCAAGATCGGCGGGGCTCCCCCGCGGACGGCTACACCTTC. Its protein product is CASSQDRRGSPADGYTF. Filled out from reference TRBV14 and TRBJ1-2, the complete variable domain reads EAGVTQFPSHSVIEKGQTVTLRCDPISGHDNLYWYRRVMGKEIKFLLHFVKESKQDESGMPNNRFLAERTGGTYSTLKVQPAELEDSGVYFCASSQDRRGSPADGYTFGSGTRLTVV.

The rearrangement uses TRBV7-3 and TRBJ2-7; 8 bases map to TRBD2. CDR1 SGHTA and CDR2 FQGTGA come from the germline V gene. With V trimmed by 4 bases and J by 3 bases, 2 bases remained unmatched. The CDR3 is 13 amino acids. The CDR3 sequence: CASSSRGGYEQYF. CDR3 DNA sequence: TGTGCCAGCAGCTCTCGGGGGGGCTACGAGCAGTACTTC.

The CDR3 sequence: CASSPSRAGANVLTF. Here the CDR3 DNA reads TGTGCCAGCAGCCCCTCGAGAGCTGGGGCCAACGTCCTGACTTTC. V and J are TRBV3-1 (or the pseudogene TRBV3-2) and TRBJ2-6; D is uncertain. Germline CDR1 and CDR2: LGHDT and YNNKEL (reference sequence). With 4 bases removed from V and 2 bases from J, the gap between germline ends came to 9 bases. This CDR3 is 15 amino acids long.